Listed here are 4 T cell receptor beta chains from one sample, sequenced in a study of regulatory T cells in long-lasting Graves disease (dated by TCRdb to the early 2020s). Library preparation used multiplex PCR. This sample was sequenced with an Illumina HiSeq 4000. TCR beta libraries were built with iRepertoire HTBI primers and Arm-PCR amplification of CDR3 regions. The public reads were quality trimmed at Q25 with fastp and then assembled into clones with MiXCR by TCRdb, keeping productive beta chains. Each CDR3 protein appears once, grouped with its most common genes and DNA. Across this sample there are around 460,000 distinct CDR3 sequences, with approximately 22% seen only once. The top ten clonotypes cover less than 15% of the sample. Per the publication, the time point label means: persistent/refractory GD, antithyroid drugs over 5 years with positive TRAb. For both TCR sequencing and RNA sequencing, RNA was extracted from PBMCs in TRIzol.

This specimen consisted of peripheral blood mononuclear cells (PBMCs), obtained when the disease was refractory, from a patient treated with antithyroid drugs. The source is a female donor with Graves disease.

The chain recombines TRBV30 with TRBJ2-4; the match to TRBD2 covers 7 bases. The CDR3 runs 14 residues. Germline loops: CDR1 GTSNPN, CDR2 SVGIG (reference sequence). Unmatched junction bases numbered 8, after V lost 2 bases and J lost 7 bases. The CDR3 region has the DNA TGTGCCTGGAGTTTTGGCGGGGGAAGGAACATTCAGTACTTC. Protein: CAWSFGGGRNIQYF.

This clonotype was observed a handful of times. The genes are TRBV7-9 and TRBJ2-2, with TRBD1 matching over 7 bases. The V and J ends lost 6 bases and 0 bases, in that order; junction bases with no gene match: 7. Germline CDR1 reads SEHNR; CDR2 reads FQNEAQ (reference sequence). The CDR3 length is 16 residues. CDR3: CASSPAGQANTGELFF. The CDR3 DNA sequence: TGTGCCAGCAGTCCGGCCGGACAGGCGAACACCGGGGAGCTGTTTTTT. Looking up the rest from reference TRBV7-9 and TRBJ2-2 gives the full variable domain: DTGVSQNPRHKITKRGQNVTFRCDPISEHNRLYWYRQTLGQGPEFLTYFQNEAQLEKSRLLSDRFSAERPKGSFSTLEIQRTEQGDSAMYLCASSPAGQANTGELFFGEGSRLTVL.

The V gene is TRBV18, the J gene TRBJ2-7; maybe TRBD1 (6 bases). V shed 5 bases and J shed 6 bases, with 14 bases lying between them. Germline V CDR1 and CDR2: KGHSH, LQKENI. There are 13 residues in the CDR3. For the CDR3, the DNA is TGTGCCAGCTCAGAGATACAGGGTTCCGAGCAGTACTTC. Protein: CASSEIQGSEQYF.

The chain combines TRBV20-1 with TRBJ1-1; 9 nucleotides match TRBD1. CDR3 size: 16 residues. CDR1 and CDR2 from the germline V gene are DFQATT and SNEGSKA (reference sequence). V lost 6 bases to trimming and J lost 6 bases; unmatched junction nucleotides: 17. The CDR3 nucleotides are TGCAGTGCGGGCCGGACTCGGACAGGGGTTATCGCTGAAGCTTTCTTT. This gives the protein CSAGRTRTGVIAEAFF.